A single sample is the source of the 12 T cell receptor beta chains below, sequenced in a study of T cell changes during pregnancy in multiple sclerosis. Repertoires were generated with immunoSEQ multiplex PCR, while TCRdb's copy carries only in-frame clones and drops some. In the table there are roughly 55,000 clones, 92% of which are singletons. The material was CD4+ T cells from peripheral blood mononuclear cells, obtained after pregnancy. The receptors come from a female donor in good health, enrolled as a control in a pregnancy study.

This clone showed up just once. V usage is TRBV20-1 and J usage is TRBJ1-2; D possibly corresponds to TRBD1 (5 bases). Germline V lookup: CDR1 DFQATT, CDR2 SNEGSKA (reference sequence). CDR3 length: 11 residues. CDR3 sequence: CKTEGTRGYTF. Written as DNA, the CDR3 is TGCAAGACGGAGGGGACGCGTGGCTACACCTTC.

The genes are TRBV19 and TRBJ1-3, with TRBD1 as a possible D gene (5 bases). V lost 5 bases and J lost 0, with 17 bases in between. Germline V gives CDR1 LNHDA, CDR2 SQIVND (reference sequence). This CDR3 has 17 residues. The CDR3 reads CASSVRHRSSSGNTIYF. The DNA for the CDR3 is TGTGCCAGTAGTGTCCGGCACAGGTCGAGCTCTGGAAACACCATATATTTT.

The V and J genes are TRBV7-9 and TRBJ2-5; no reliable D call. CDR1 SEHNR and CDR2 FQNEAQ come from the germline V gene (reference sequence). Deletions cut 4 bases from V and 9 bases from J, with 9 bases between. The CDR3 loop spans 11 amino acids. CDR3 nucleotide sequence: TGTGCCAGCAGCTCGCAGATTCCCCAGTACTTC. The encoded protein is CASSSQIPQYF.

The chain is built from TRBV18 and TRBJ1-3, with 8 bases that match TRBD1. V lost 2 bases and J lost 0; bases outside the gene matches: 9. This CDR3 has 18 residues. Germline V gene sequence: CDR1 KGHSH, CDR2 LQKENI. The CDR3: CASSPLIGQGSSGNTIYF. The CDR3 nucleotides are TGTGCCAGCTCACCATTAATTGGACAGGGATCCTCTGGAAACACCATATATTTT.

In its sample, this clone was seen a few times. The chain recombines TRBV6-1 with TRBJ1-6, with D unresolved. Germline V lookup: CDR1 MNHNS, CDR2 SASEGT. The ends were cut back, 2 bases at V and 7 bases at J, with 9 bases in the middle. This CDR3 has 14 amino acids. This chain's CDR3 is CASSETFRNSPLHF. CDR3 bases: TGTGCCAGCAGTGAAACCTTCCGGAATTCACCCCTCCACTTT.

The chain couples TRBV30 to TRBJ1-2; D unresolved. The V end lost 5 bases, the J end lost 4 bases, and 11 bases lay between the germline ends. The germline V gene has CDR1 GTSNPN and CDR2 SVGIG (reference sequence). CDR3 length: 12 amino acids. The CDR3 region is CAWSRGVYGYTF. DNA for the CDR3: TGTGCCTGGTCAAGAGGAGTCTATGGCTACACCTTC.

This chain uses TRBV7-2 with TRBJ1-2; D remains ambiguous. Trimming stripped 2 bases from V and 4 bases from J, with 5 bases between. CDR1 is SGHTA, CDR2 FQGNSA, per germline. The length of the CDR3 is 12 residues. CDR3 sequence reads: CASSLYIYGYTF. DNA for the CDR3: TGTGCCAGCAGCTTATACATCTATGGCTACACCTTC.

The rearrangement joins TRBV13 to TRBJ1-3, with TRBD1 as a possible D gene (5 bases). The CDR3 spans 16 residues. Trimming took 0 bases from V and 2 from J, leaving 11 bases between them. Germline V gene lookup returns CDR1 PRHDT and CDR2 FYEKMQ (reference sequence). This CDR3 is CASSLGAGGPGNTIYF. The CDR3 nucleotides are TGTGCCAGCAGCTTAGGGGCGGGGGGTCCTGGAAACACCATATATTTT.

The chain carries TRBV6-5 and TRBJ1-1; D uncertain. The CDR3 is 16 residues long. Germline V gives CDR1 MNHEY, CDR2 SVGAGI. V dropped 1 base and J dropped 6 bases, with 18 bases sitting between them. For the CDR3, the DNA is TGTGCCAGCAGTTACTTCACGGGGTCGGGGATCGCTGAAGCTTTCTTT. Translating it yields CASSYFTGSGIAEAFF.

This chain uses TRBV11-3 with TRBJ2-1; TRBD1 matches 9 bases. CDR1 is SGHNT, CDR2 YENEEA, per germline. Trimming at V came to 2 bases and at J to 3 bases, leaving 2 bases not matched to a gene. The CDR3 spans 15 residues. In DNA form, the CDR3 reads TGTGCCAGCAGCTTAAGACAGGGGGACTACAATGAGCAGTTCTTC. Protein product: CASSLRQGDYNEQFF.

The sample holds a few counts of this clone. The chain uses TRBV5-6 and TRBJ1-1; no definite D call. The CDR3 has 11 residues. Trimming took 3 bases from V and 3 from J, leaving 3 bases between them. Germline lookup yields CDR1 SGHDT and CDR2 YYEEEE. CDR3 protein: CASSSYTEAFF. DNA for the CDR3: TGTGCCAGCAGCTCTTACACTGAAGCTTTCTTT. The full variable domain, its missing parts supplied by reference TRBV5-6 and TRBJ1-1, is DAGVTQSPTHLIKTRGQQVTLRCSPKSGHDTVSWYQQALGQGPQFIFQYYEEEERQRGNFPDRFSGHQFPNYSSELNVNALLLGDSALYLCASSSYTEAFFGQGTRLTVV.

This chain links TRBV9 with TRBJ1-1; no definite D call. Trimming removed 0 bases from V and 10 bases from J, with 19 bases in between. This CDR3 has 15 amino acids. Germline lookup yields CDR1 SGDLS and CDR2 YYNGEE. CDR3 protein: CASSVDPDSPAGAFF. DNA of the CDR3: TGTGCCAGCAGCGTAGACCCGGATTCGCCCGCGGGAGCTTTCTTT.